The 22 T cell receptor beta chains reported below all come from one sample, sequenced in a study of blood T cells in healthy people across ages. A J-beta primer mix and a sample-barcoded 5' primer were used in a second PCR of roughly 6 to 11 cycles. TCRdb re-derived calls from the 5' RACE reads in MiXCR, one entry per CDR3 protein. The data hold over 600,000 distinct CDR3 sequences, with around 21% observed a single time. Sequencing was done on a sample of blood. Receptors originate from a man between 65 and 85 years old in good health.

CDR3 region: CASSQGTSGRPDEQYF. In DNA, the CDR3 is TGCGCCAGCAGCCAGGGGACTAGCGGGAGACCAGACGAGCAGTACTTC. This rearrangement joins TRBV4-1 to TRBJ2-7, with 14 positions matching TRBD2. The CDR3 is 16 amino acids. The V gene end was trimmed by 3 bases and the J gene end by 5 bases; junction bases not matched to a gene: 6. Looked up from germline, CDR1 is MGHRA and CDR2 is YSYEKL.

The V and J genes are TRBV3-1 and TRBJ2-5; D not resolved. Per germline, CDR1 LGHDT and CDR2 YNNKEL (reference sequence). The CDR3 has 14 residues. V dropped 4 bases and J dropped 7 bases, with 16 bases sitting between them. This chain's CDR3 is CASSPPWTEMTQYF. The CDR3 coding sequence is TGTGCCAGCAGCCCCCCTTGGACGGAGATGACCCAGTACTTC.

This clonotype was counted a few times. The V gene is TRBV7-2, the J gene TRBJ2-1; 8 positions agree with TRBD2. CDR1 and CDR2 (germline): SGHTA, FQGNSA. Losses at the gene ends were 0 bases for V and 2 bases for J; bases not matched to a gene: 9. The length of the CDR3 is 18 residues. The CDR3 region has the DNA TGTGCCAGCAGCTTAGCGTCGGGGGGGGTCTTAGCCTACAATGAGCAGTTCTTC. It codes for CASSLASGGVLAYNEQFF.

This clonotype was observed a few times. This chain links TRBV2 with TRBJ2-1, with D possibly being TRBD2 (6 bases). Germline values: CDR1 SNHLY, CDR2 FYNNEI. The CDR3 is 13 amino acids. Trimming left V 7 bases short and J 4 bases short, with 11 bases between. The CDR3 protein is CASMGSGYNEQFF. DNA of the CDR3: TGTGCCAGCATGGGTAGCGGATACAATGAGCAGTTCTTC.

The rearrangement joins TRBV5-1 to TRBJ1-1, with D tentatively TRBD1 (5 bases). Trimming left V 3 bases short and J 0 bases short, with 15 bases between. Germline values: CDR1 SGHRS, CDR2 YFSETQ. The CDR3 consists of 16 residues. CDR3 bases: TGCGCCAGCAGCTACGGGACTACAACTATGAACACTGAAGCTTTCTTT. Encoded protein: CASSYGTTTMNTEAFF.

Points on this clonotype: One end of the junction varies from germline; a read error may be responsible. The chain recombines TRBV6-1 with TRBJ1-6; tentative D call: TRBD1 (6 bases). In germline, CDR1 is MNHNS, CDR2 SASEGT. CDR3 length: 14 amino acids. CDR3 DNA: TGTGCCAGCATCGGGGGCTCCAATAATTCACCCCTCCACTTT. Its protein is CASIGGSNNSPLHF.

This rearrangement joins TRBV12-3 or TRBV12-4 to TRBJ2-1; no clear D gene. Judging by the DNA end, TRBJ2-5 fits better; the J call may be wrong. This CDR3 is 12 amino acids long. Here the CDR3 DNA reads TGTGCCAGCAGTCCGACCTCCGGGACCCAGTACTTC. It yields the protein CASSPTSGTQYF.

The chain couples TRBV3-1 to TRBJ2-5; D unclear. CDR1 is LGHDT and CDR2 is YNNKEL in the germline V gene (reference sequence). Trimming took 2 bases from V and 0 from J, leaving 10 bases between them. This CDR3 comprises 15 residues. CDR3 nucleotide sequence: TGTGCCAGCAGCCAAACAGTAAGGGACCAAGAGACCCAGTACTTC. Its translation: CASSQTVRDQETQYF.

The rearrangement uses TRBV5-1 and TRBJ2-5, with 7 bases fitting TRBD2. The end of the DNA is better explained by TRBJ2-1, so the J call may be wrong. The CDR3 covers 15 residues. CDR1 is SGHRS, CDR2 YFSETQ, per germline. The CDR3 DNA is TGCGCCAGCAGCTTGGATAGCGGGTACTACAATGAGCAGTTCTTC. The encoded protein is CASSLDSGYYNEQFF.

This clonotype was recorded a few times. The chain joins TRBV14 to TRBJ2-3; 9 bases match TRBD2. This CDR3 is 15 amino acids long. CDR1 is SGHDN and CDR2 is FVKESK in the germline V gene. The ends lost 1 base at V and 4 bases at J; junction bases unmatched: 3. The CDR3 coding sequence is TGTGCCAGCAGCCAAGGCGGGAGGGCCGCAGATACGCAGTATTTT. Translating gives CASSQGGRAADTQYF. Supplemented by reference TRBV14 and TRBJ2-3, the full variable domain reads EAGVTQFPSHSVIEKGQTVTLRCDPISGHDNLYWYRRVMGKEIKFLLHFVKESKQDESGMPNNRFLAERTGGTYSTLKVQPAELEDSGVYFCASSQGGRAADTQYFGPGTRLTVL.

This clonotype was seen more than once but under ten times. V and J are TRBV5-1 and TRBJ2-4, with 12 bases fitting TRBD1. Looked up from germline, CDR1 is SGHRS and CDR2 is YFSETQ. The CDR3 spans 14 residues. Germline trimming cut 4 bases from V and 9 bases from J; bases unmatched to any gene: 5. The CDR3 DNA sequence: TGCGCCAGCAGCGTCGGGACAGGGGGCAGCATTCAGTACTTC. It translates to CASSVGTGGSIQYF.

The chain links TRBV5-5 to TRBJ2-5, with a weak D call TRBD2 (6 bases). Germline V gives CDR1 SGHKS, CDR2 YYEKEE (reference sequence). Trimming removed 4 bases from V and 2 bases from J, with 9 bases in between. The CDR3 is made up of 13 amino acids. CDR3 amino acids: CASSMLAQETQYF. The CDR3 coding sequence is TGTGCCAGCAGCATGCTAGCGCAAGAGACCCAGTACTTC.

The V and J genes are TRBV27 and TRBJ2-2; D not certain. Germline loops: CDR1 MNHEY, CDR2 SMNVEV (reference sequence). Trimming took 6 bases from V and 7 from J, leaving 15 bases between them. This CDR3 spans 14 amino acids. The CDR3 here is CASRSHGRSGELFF. For the CDR3, the DNA is TGTGCCAGCAGATCCCACGGGCGTAGCGGGGAGCTGTTTTTT.

V usage is TRBV7-2 and J usage is TRBJ2-5; 10 bases align to TRBD1. The germline V gene encodes CDR1 SGHTA and CDR2 FQGNSA. Trimming removed 0 bases from V and 6 bases from J; junction bases left unmatched: 7. CDR3 length equals 16 residues. Written as DNA, the CDR3 is TGTGCCAGCAGCTTAGCGAAGACAGGGGGCCTCCAGACCCAGTACTTC. This translates into CASSLAKTGGLQTQYF. Filled out from reference TRBV7-2 and TRBJ2-5, the complete variable domain reads GAGVSQSPSNKVTEKGKDVELRCDPISGHTALYWYRQSLGQGLEFLIYFQGNSAPDKSGLPSDRFSAERTGGSVSTLTIQRTQQEDSAVYLCASSLAKTGGLQTQYFGPGTRLLVL.

This clonotype was picked up a small number of times. The chain employs TRBV14 and TRBJ2-3; the D is unclear. V lost 1 base to trimming and J lost 2 bases, with 7 bases between them. CDR3 size: 14 residues. Germline assignment: CDR1 SGHDN and CDR2 FVKESK. CDR3 DNA sequence: TGTGCCAGCAGCCAAGTCACCTTCACAGATACGCAGTATTTT. Translated, it gives CASSQVTFTDTQYF.

The chain has TRBV7-9 and TRBJ1-2; TRBD1 matches 7 bases. V shed 2 bases and J 2 bases; nucleotides not matched to a gene: 2. Germline V gene sequence: CDR1 SEHNR, CDR2 FQNEAQ (reference sequence). The CDR3 length is 14 residues. CDR3 protein: CASSLIRGNYGYTF. Written as DNA, the CDR3 is TGTGCCAGCAGCTTAATCAGGGGGAACTATGGCTACACCTTC.

With respect to this clonotype: A read error may account for a junction end that differs from germline. This sequence joins TRBV5-1 and TRBJ2-1, with TRBD1 matching 11 bases. This CDR3 is 16 amino acids long. Germline CDR1 reads SGHRS; CDR2 reads YFSETQ. CDR3 region: CASNLGRDRGYNEQFF. For the CDR3, the DNA is TGCGCCAGCAACTTGGGCCGGGACAGGGGGTACAATGAGCAGTTCTTC.

This clonotype has only a few counts. The chain couples TRBV20-1 to TRBJ2-7; 8 bases align to TRBD2. This CDR3 has 14 amino acids. Germline loops: CDR1 DFQATT, CDR2 SNEGSKA (reference sequence). V lost 5 bases to trimming and J lost 4 bases; unmatched junction nucleotides: 10. DNA for the CDR3: TGCAGTGCTGCGGGTCGGGGGGGAGCATACGAGCAGTACTTC. It encodes CSAAGRGGAYEQYF.

The genes are TRBV9 and TRBJ2-3; D uncertain. Germline CDR1 and CDR2: SGDLS and YYNGEE. The CDR3 has 15 residues. Deletions cut 0 bases from V and 2 bases from J, with 10 bases between. The CDR3 loop is CASSVAVSNTDTQYF. CDR3 nucleotides: TGTGCCAGCAGCGTAGCGGTTTCCAACACAGATACGCAGTATTTT.

The genes are TRBV6-5 and TRBJ1-2, with D unresolved. Germline CDR1 is MNHEY and CDR2 is SVGAGI. The V and J ends lost 8 bases and 0 bases respectively, with 13 bases between them. The CDR3 extends over 14 amino acids. The CDR3 bases are TGTGCCAGCGCTCGGCTGGCGCCTAACTATGGCTACACCTTC. This translates into CASARLAPNYGYTF.

V and J are TRBV13 and TRBJ1-1; D not resolved. Germline CDR1 is PRHDT and CDR2 is FYEKMQ (reference sequence). This CDR3 region has 12 residues. V was cut by 8 bases and J by 0 bases, with 7 bases left in between. The DNA of the CDR3 is TGTGCCAGCCTAAATATGAACACTGAAGCTTTCTTT. Translating it yields CASLNMNTEAFF.

This clonotype was seen a handful of times. J is TRBJ1-4 and V is TRBV20-1; 8 bases match TRBD1. Germline CDR1 DFQATT, CDR2 SNEGSKA (reference sequence). This CDR3 comprises 14 residues. J was trimmed by 3 bases and V by 4 bases; bases with no gene match: 4. Written as DNA, the CDR3 is TGCAGTGCTACCAGGACAGGGTCTAATGAAAAACTGTTTTTT. The encoded protein is CSATRTGSNEKLFF.